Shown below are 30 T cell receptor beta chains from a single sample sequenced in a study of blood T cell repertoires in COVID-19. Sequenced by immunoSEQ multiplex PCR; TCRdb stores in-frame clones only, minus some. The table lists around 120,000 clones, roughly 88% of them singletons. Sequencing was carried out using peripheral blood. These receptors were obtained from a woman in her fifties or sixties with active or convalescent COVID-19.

The CDR3 region has the DNA TGTGCCATCAGTGAGATGAAGGAGGGCTACACCTTC. Its protein is CAISEMKEGYTF. The rearrangement uses TRBV10-3 and TRBJ1-2; D unclear. Germline assignment: CDR1 ENHRY and CDR2 SYGVKD. Deletions cut 2 bases from V and 8 bases from J, with 9 bases between. The CDR3 runs to 12 residues.

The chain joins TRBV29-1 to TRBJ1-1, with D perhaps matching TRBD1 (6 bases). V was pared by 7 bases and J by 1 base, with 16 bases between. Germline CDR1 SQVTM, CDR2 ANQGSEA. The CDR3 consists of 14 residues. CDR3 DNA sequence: TGCAGCGGGGGGACATTGGCTGCGAACACTGAAGCTTTCTTT. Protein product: CSGGTLAANTEAFF.

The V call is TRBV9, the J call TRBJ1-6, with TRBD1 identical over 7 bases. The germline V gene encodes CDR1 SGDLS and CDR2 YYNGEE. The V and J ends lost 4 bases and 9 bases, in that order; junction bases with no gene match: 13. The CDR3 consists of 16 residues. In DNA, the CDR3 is TGTGCCAGCAGCTCCCAAGGGGGCAGGGGTGGTTCACCCCTCCACTTT. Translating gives CASSSQGGRGGSPLHF. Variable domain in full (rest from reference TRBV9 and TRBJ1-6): DSGVTQTPKHLITATGQRVTLRCSPRSGDLSVYWYQQSLDQGLQFLIQYYNGEERAKGNILERFSAQQFPDLHSELNLSSLELGDSALYFCASSSQGGRGGSPLHFGNGTRLTVT.

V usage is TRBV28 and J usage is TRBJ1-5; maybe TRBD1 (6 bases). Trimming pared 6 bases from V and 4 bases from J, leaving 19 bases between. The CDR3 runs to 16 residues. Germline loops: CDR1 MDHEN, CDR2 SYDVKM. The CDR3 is CASSSGVGGGNQPQHF. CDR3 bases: TGTGCCAGCAGCTCGGGTGTAGGGGGTGGTAATCAGCCCCAGCATTTT.

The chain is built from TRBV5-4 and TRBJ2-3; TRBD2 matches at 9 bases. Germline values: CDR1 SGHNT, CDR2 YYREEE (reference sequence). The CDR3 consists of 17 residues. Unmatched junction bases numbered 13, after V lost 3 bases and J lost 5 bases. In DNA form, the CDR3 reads TGTGCCAGCAGCTCAGCCGGGATAGCGGGAGTGTTAGATACGCAGTATTTT. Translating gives CASSSAGIAGVLDTQYF.

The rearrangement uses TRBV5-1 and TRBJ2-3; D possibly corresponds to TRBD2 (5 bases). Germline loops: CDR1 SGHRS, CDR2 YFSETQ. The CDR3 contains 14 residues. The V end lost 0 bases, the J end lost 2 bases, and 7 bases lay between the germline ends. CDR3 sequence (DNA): TGCGCCAGCAGCTTGGGCGGGCACACAGATACGCAGTATTTT. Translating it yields CASSLGGHTDTQYF.

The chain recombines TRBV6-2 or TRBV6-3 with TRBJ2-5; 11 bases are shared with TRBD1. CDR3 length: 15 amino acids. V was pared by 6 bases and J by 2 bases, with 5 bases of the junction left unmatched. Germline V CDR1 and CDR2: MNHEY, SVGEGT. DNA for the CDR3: TGTGCCAGCAGCTCAGGGACAGGGGGTCAAGAGACCCAGTACTTC. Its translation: CASSSGTGGQETQYF.

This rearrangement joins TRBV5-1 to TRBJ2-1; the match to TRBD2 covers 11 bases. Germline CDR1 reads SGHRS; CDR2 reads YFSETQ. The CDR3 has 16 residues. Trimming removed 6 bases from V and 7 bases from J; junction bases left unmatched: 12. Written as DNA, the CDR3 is TGCGCCAGCACAAGTCCGGGACTAGCGGTACCGAATGAGCAGTTCTTC. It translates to CASTSPGLAVPNEQFF.

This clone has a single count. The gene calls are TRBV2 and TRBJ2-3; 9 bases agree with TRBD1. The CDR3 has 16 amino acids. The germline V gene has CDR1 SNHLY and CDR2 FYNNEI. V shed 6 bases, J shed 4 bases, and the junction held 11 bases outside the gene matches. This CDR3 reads CASRGDRASPPDTQYF. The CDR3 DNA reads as TGTGCCAGCAGGGGGGACAGGGCCAGTCCCCCAGATACGCAGTATTTT.

In DNA, the CDR3 is TGTGCCAGCCTACGGGGGGGCAATGAGCAGTTCTTC. Protein product: CASLRGGNEQFF. The chain uses TRBV12-3 or TRBV12-4 and TRBJ2-1, with 8 bases lining up with TRBD2. This CDR3 has 12 amino acids. Losses at the gene ends were 8 bases for V and 6 bases for J; bases not matched to a gene: 3.

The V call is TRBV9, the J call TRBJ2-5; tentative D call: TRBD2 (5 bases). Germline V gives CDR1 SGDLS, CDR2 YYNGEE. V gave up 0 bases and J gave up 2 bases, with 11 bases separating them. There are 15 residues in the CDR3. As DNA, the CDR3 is TGTGCCAGCAGCGTAGGCCTCGGGGAGCAAGAGACCCAGTACTTC. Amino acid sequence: CASSVGLGEQETQYF.

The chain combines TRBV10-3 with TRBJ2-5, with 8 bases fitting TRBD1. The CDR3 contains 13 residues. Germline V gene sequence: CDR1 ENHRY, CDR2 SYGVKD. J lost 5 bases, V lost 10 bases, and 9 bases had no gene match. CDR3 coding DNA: TGTGCCAGCGGGACAGGTGAAGGGGAGACCCAGTACTTC. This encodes CASGTGEGETQYF.

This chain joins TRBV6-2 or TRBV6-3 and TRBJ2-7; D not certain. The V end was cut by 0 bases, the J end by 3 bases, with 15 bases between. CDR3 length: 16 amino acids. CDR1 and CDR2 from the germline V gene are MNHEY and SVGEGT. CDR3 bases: TGTGCCAGCAGTTACTCGGTAGCCCGGCTAAACTACGAGCAGTACTTC. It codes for CASSYSVARLNYEQYF.

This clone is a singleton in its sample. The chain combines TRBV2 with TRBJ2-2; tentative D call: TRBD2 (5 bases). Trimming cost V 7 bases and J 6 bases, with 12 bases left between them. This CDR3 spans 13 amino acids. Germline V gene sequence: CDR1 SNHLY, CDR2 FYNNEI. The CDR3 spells CASTRLSSGELFF. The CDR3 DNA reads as TGTGCCAGCACGAGACTATCTTCCGGGGAGCTGTTTTTT.

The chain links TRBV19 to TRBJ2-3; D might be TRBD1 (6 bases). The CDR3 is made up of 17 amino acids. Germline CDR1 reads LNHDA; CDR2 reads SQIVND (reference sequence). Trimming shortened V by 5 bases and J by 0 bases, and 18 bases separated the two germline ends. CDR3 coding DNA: TGTGCCAGTAGTGCCGACCGGGACAAAGCTAGCACAGATACGCAGTATTTT. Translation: CASSADRDKASTDTQYF.

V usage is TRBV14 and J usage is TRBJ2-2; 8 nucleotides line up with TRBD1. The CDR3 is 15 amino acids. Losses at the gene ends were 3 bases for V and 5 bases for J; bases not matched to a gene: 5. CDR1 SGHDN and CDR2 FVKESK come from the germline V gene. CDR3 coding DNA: TGTGCCAGCAGCCACGGACAGGGAGGTACCGGGGAGCTGTTTTTT. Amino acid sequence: CASSHGQGGTGELFF.

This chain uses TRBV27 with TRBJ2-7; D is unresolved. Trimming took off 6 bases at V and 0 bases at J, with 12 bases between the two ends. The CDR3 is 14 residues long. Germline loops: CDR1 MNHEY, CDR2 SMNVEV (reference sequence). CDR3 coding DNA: TGTGCCAGCAGATTGTACCGGTCCTCCTACGAGCAGTACTTC. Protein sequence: CASRLYRSSYEQYF.

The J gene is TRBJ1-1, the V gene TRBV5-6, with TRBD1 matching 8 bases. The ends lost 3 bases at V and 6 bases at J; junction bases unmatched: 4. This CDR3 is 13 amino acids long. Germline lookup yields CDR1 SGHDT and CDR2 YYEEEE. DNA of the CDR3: TGTGCCAGCAGCTGGGACAGGACACCTGAAGCTTTCTTT. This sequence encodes CASSWDRTPEAFF.

CDR3 in amino acids: CASSIRVDSEQFF. The CDR3 DNA follows: TGTGCCAGCAGTATCCGGGTAGATAGTGAGCAGTTCTTC. The V and J genes are TRBV12-3 or TRBV12-4 and TRBJ2-1; D not certain. V shed 5 bases and J shed 9 bases, with 14 bases lying between them. This CDR3 contains 13 residues.

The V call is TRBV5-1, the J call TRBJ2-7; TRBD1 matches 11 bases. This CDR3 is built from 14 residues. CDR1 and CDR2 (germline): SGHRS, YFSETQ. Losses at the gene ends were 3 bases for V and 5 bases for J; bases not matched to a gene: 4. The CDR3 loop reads CASSSGQGVDEQYF. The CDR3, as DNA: TGCGCCAGCAGCTCGGGACAGGGGGTGGACGAGCAGTACTTC.

The CDR3 coding sequence is TGTGCCACCAGCACATTACCGGGACAGGGTTCCTACGAGCAGTACTTC. It encodes CATSTLPGQGSYEQYF. The rearrangement uses TRBV15 and TRBJ2-7, with 9 positions matching TRBD1. From germline, CDR1 is LNHNV and CDR2 YYDKDF (reference sequence). V trimming: 4 bases; J trimming: 1 base; junction bases outside the gene matches: 8. The CDR3 spans 16 residues.

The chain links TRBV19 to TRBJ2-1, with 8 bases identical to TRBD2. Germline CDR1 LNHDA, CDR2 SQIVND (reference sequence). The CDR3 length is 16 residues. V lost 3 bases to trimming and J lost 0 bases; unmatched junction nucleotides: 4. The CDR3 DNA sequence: TGTGCCAGTAGTATGGGGACTAGAAGCTCCTACAATGAGCAGTTCTTC. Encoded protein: CASSMGTRSSYNEQFF. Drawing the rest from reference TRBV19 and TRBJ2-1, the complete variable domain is DGGITQSPKYLFRKEGQNVTLSCEQNLNHDAMYWYRQDPGQGLRLIYYSQIVNDFQKGDIAEGYSVSREKKESFPLTVTSAQKNPTAFYLCASSMGTRSSYNEQFFGPGTRLTVL.

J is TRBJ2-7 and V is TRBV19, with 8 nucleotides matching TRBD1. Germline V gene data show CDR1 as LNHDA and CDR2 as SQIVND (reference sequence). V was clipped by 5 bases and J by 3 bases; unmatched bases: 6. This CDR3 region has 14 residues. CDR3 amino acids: CASSPGTGYYEQYF. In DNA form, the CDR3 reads TGTGCCAGTAGTCCCGGGACAGGATACTACGAGCAGTACTTC. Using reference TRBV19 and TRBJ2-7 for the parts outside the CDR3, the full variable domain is DGGITQSPKYLFRKEGQNVTLSCEQNLNHDAMYWYRQDPGQGLRLIYYSQIVNDFQKGDIAEGYSVSREKKESFPLTVTSAQKNPTAFYLCASSPGTGYYEQYFGPGTRLTVT.

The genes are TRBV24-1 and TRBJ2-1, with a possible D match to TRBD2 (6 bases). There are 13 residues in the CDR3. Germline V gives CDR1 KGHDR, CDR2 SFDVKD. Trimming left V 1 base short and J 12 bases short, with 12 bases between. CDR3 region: CATSDFSGTGQFF. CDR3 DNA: TGTGCCACCAGTGATTTTTCAGGGACTGGGCAGTTCTTC.

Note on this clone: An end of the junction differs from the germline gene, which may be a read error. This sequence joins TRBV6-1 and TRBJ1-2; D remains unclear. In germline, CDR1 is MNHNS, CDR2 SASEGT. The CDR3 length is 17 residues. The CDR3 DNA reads TGTGCCAGCACTGAAGAGCGGACCCTATTTACTAGGCATGGCTACACCTTC. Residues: CASTEERTLFTRHGYTF.

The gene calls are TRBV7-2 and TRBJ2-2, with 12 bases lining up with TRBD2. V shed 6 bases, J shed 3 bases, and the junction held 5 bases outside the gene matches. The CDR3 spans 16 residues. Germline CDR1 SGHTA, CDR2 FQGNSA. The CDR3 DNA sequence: TGTGCCAGCAGGAGACTAGCGGGAGCGGACACCGGGGAGCTGTTTTTT. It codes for CASRRLAGADTGELFF. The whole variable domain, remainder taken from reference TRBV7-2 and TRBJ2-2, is GAGVSQSPSNKVTEKGKDVELRCDPISGHTALYWYRQSLGQGLEFLIYFQGNSAPDKSGLPSDRFSAERTGGSVSTLTIQRTQQEDSAVYLCASRRLAGADTGELFFGEGSRLTVL.

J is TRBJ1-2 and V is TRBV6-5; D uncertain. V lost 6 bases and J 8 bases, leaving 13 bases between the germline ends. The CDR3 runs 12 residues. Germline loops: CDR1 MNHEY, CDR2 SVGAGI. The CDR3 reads CASRQMPHGYTF. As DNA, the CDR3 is TGTGCCAGCAGACAGATGCCCCACGGCTACACCTTC.

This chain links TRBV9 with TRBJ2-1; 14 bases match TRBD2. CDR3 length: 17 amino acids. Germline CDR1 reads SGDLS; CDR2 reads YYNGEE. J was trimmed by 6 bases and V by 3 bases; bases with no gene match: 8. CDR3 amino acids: CASSGRGTSGRANEQFF. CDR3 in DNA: TGTGCCAGCAGCGGTAGGGGGACTAGCGGGAGAGCCAATGAGCAGTTCTTC.

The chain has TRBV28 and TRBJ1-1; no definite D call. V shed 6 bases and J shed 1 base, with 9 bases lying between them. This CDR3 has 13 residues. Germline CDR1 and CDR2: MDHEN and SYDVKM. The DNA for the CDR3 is TGTGCCAGCAGCCCCCCCAAGAACACTGAAGCTTTCTTT. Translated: CASSPPKNTEAFF.

CDR3 bases: TGTGCCAGCGGGCACCAAAGGGAGGCTAATGAAAAACTGTTTTTT. This gives the protein CASGHQREANEKLFF. This chain connects TRBV6-1 to TRBJ1-4; no reliable D call. The V and J ends lost 8 bases and 3 bases respectively, with 16 bases between them. CDR1 and CDR2 from the germline V gene are MNHNS and SASEGT. CDR3 length equals 15 residues.